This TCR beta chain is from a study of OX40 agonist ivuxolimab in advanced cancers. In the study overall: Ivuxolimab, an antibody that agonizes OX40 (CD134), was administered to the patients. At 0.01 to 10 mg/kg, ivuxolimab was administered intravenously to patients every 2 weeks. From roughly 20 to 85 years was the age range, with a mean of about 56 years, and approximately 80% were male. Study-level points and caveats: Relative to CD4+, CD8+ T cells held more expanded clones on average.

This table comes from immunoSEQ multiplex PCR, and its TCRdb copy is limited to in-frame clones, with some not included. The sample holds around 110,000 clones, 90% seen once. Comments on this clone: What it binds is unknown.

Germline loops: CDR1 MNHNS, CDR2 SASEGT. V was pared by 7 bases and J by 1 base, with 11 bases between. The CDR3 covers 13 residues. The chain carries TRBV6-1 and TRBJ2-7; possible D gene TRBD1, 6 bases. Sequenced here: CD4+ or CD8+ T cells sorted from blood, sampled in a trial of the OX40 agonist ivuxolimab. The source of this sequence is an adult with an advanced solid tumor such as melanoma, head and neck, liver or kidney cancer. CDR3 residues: CASTPTGSYEQYF. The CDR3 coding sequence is TGTGCCAGCACCCCGACAGGTTCCTACGAGCAGTACTTC.